This TCR beta chain was obtained from a study of blood T cell repertoires in COVID-19. Study as a whole: Sample material is recorded as cDNA or gDNA derived from T cells, B-cell-depleted T cells, or PBMCs.

The V gene lost 3 bases and the J gene lost 3 bases, with 12 bases spanning the gap. The V gene's germline CDR1 is MRHNA and CDR2 SNTAGT. The CDR3 extends over 14 amino acids. Original handling: Nucleated cell number was recorded as an estimate derived from reference gene primer amplification. Clones were read by immunoSEQ multiplex PCR, and TCRdb kept only the in-frame ones, dropping some. That table furnishes V, J and clone size, whereas the DNA furnished D and trimming. The sample lists about 69,000 clones; over 75% were seen once. Source material: peripheral blood. This receptor was taken from a man at least 80 years old with acute or convalescent COVID-19. This chain joins TRBV6-4 and TRBJ2-7; perhaps TRBD2 as D (6 bases). The CDR3 loop reads CASSEQVGGYEQYF. DNA for the CDR3: TGTGCCAGCAGTGAACAAGTGGGGGGCTACGAGCAGTACTTC.